The clone carrying this TCR beta chain was detected many times. What it binds is not known. This record belongs to a study of regulatory T cells in long-lasting Graves disease. Regarding the study as a whole: Persistent patients had more shared public clonotypes (fewer than 3,000) than new patients (about 870). Persistent disease exhibited a predilection for TRBV28, TRBJ1-2 and TRBJ2-5.

The germline V gene has CDR1 MGHRA and CDR2 YSYEKL. This CDR3 region has 16 residues. V trimming: 6 bases; J trimming: 7 bases; junction bases outside the gene matches: 11. Time point: newly diagnosed GD, antithyroid drugs for less than 3 months. TCR sequences were obtained from RNA taken from PBMCs. All patients originated from an endocrinology department located in Xi'an, China. Assembly of TCR beta libraries relied on iRepertoire HTBI primers together with Arm-PCR of CDR3 regions. A single record per CDR3 protein comes from TCRdb applying MiXCR to the multiplex PCR reads. The data show 250,000 to 300,000 distinct CDR3 sequences, more than 15% seen once. A further study also used this sample, focusing on T cells in Graves' hyperthyroidism and ophthalmopathy. As that report states: Most clonotypes expanded in thyroid above 0.001 were likewise present in blood.

The receptor's source is a woman in her twenties or thirties with Graves disease. The input for sequencing was peripheral blood mononuclear cells (PBMCs), taken at new diagnosis, from a patient treated with antithyroid drugs. J is TRBJ2-7 and V is TRBV4-1; 14 bases map to TRBD2. The CDR3 loop is CASSPEPGLAGVEQYF. CDR3 nucleotides: TGCGCCAGCAGTCCTGAACCGGGACTAGCGGGGGTGGAGCAGTACTTC.